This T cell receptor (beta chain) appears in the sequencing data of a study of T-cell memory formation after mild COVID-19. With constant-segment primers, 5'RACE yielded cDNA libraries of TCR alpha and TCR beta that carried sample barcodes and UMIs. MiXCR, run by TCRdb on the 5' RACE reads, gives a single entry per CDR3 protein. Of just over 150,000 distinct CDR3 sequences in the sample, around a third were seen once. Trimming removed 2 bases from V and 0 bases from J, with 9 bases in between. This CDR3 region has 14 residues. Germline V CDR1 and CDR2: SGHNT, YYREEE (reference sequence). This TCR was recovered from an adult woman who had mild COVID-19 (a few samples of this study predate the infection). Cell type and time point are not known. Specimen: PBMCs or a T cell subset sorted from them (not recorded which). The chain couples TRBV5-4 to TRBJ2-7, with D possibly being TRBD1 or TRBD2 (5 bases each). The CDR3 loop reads CASSFGTASYEQYF. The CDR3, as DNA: TGTGCCAGCAGCTTTGGGACGGCCTCCTACGAGCAGTACTTC.